The rows below give T cell receptor beta chains drawn from one sample of a study of blood T cell repertoires in COVID-19. Using immunoSEQ multiplex PCR, the repertoire was profiled, and TCRdb retains in-frame clones only, with some absent. Of 20,000 to 25,000 clones listed, approximately 80% were seen once; the top ten hold around 48%. Sequencing input: peripheral blood. The receptor set was obtained from a man in his 70s with acute or convalescent COVID-19. Each CDR3 is given with its conserved first and last residue. The order of the fields is V gene, D gene, clone size, J gene, CDR3 protein, CDR3 DNA. D genes are given only for firm matches. Clone size appears in some rows only: once, few, many, or a class for an expanded clone.

v_gene: TRBV18; d_gene: TRBD1; abundance: -; j_gene: TRBJ1-2; CDR3aa: CASSPPGQGDYGYTF; CDR3nt: TGTGCCAGCTCACCACCAGGACAGGGGGACTATGGCTACACCTTC
v_gene: TRBV12-3/TRBV12-4; d_gene: TRBD2; abundance: -; j_gene: TRBJ2-2; CDR3aa: CASSKAGRELFF; CDR3nt: TGTGCCAGTTCTAAAGCGGGGAGGGAGCTGTTTTTT
v_gene: TRBV14; d_gene: -; abundance: -; j_gene: TRBJ1-3; CDR3aa: CASSQDHSPSSGNTIYF; CDR3nt: TGTGCCAGCAGCCAAGACCACAGCCCGAGCTCTGGAAACACCATATATTTT
v_gene: TRBV7-3; d_gene: TRBD1; abundance: -; j_gene: TRBJ2-6; CDR3aa: CASSVRPGQASFGGANVLTF; CDR3nt: TGTGCCAGCAGCGTACGGCCGGGACAGGCATCCTTTGGCGGGGCCAACGTCCTGACTTTC
v_gene: TRBV5-6; d_gene: TRBD1; abundance: -; j_gene: TRBJ1-2; CDR3aa: CASSFIGGGYGYTF; CDR3nt: TGTGCCAGCAGCTTCATAGGGGGCGGATATGGCTACACCTTC
v_gene: TRBV28; d_gene: -; abundance: -; j_gene: TRBJ1-2; CDR3aa: CASSSPYEGNYGYTF; CDR3nt: TGTGCCAGCAGTTCCCCCTATGAGGGTAACTATGGCTACACCTTC
v_gene: TRBV4-3; d_gene: -; abundance: -; j_gene: TRBJ1-2; CDR3aa: CASSRGIYYGYTF; CDR3nt: TGCGCCAGCAGCCGAGGGATATACTATGGCTACACCTTC
v_gene: TRBV28; d_gene: TRBD2; abundance: -; j_gene: TRBJ2-1; CDR3aa: CASSFARLAGVLDEQFF; CDR3nt: TGTGCCAGCAGCTTCGCCAGACTAGCGGGAGTTCTCGATGAGCAGTTCTTC
v_gene: TRBV6-2/TRBV6-3; d_gene: TRBD2; abundance: -; j_gene: TRBJ2-3; CDR3aa: CASSYAPAGRILGADTQYF; CDR3nt: TGTGCCAGCAGTTACGCCCCAGCGGGAAGAATTTTGGGCGCAGATACGCAGTATTTT
v_gene: TRBV6-5; d_gene: TRBD1; abundance: once; j_gene: TRBJ2-1; CDR3aa: CASSYRDRGNNEQFF; CDR3nt: TGTGCCAGCAGTTACCGGGACAGGGGAAACAATGAGCAGTTCTTC
v_gene: TRBV28; d_gene: TRBD1; abundance: -; j_gene: TRBJ1-1; CDR3aa: CASGTENTEAFF; CDR3nt: TGTGCCAGCGGGACAGAGAACACTGAAGCTTTCTTT
v_gene: TRBV9; d_gene: TRBD2; abundance: -; j_gene: TRBJ2-2; CDR3aa: CASSVTGGTNTGELFF; CDR3nt: TGTGCCAGCAGCGTAACGGGGGGAACGAACACCGGGGAGCTGTTTTTT
v_gene: TRBV7-2; d_gene: -; abundance: once; j_gene: TRBJ1-5; CDR3aa: CASSWTGNQPQHF; CDR3nt: TGTGCCAGCAGCTGGACAGGCAATCAGCCCCAGCATTTT
v_gene: TRBV5-1; d_gene: TRBD1; abundance: -; j_gene: TRBJ2-1; CDR3aa: CASSVGQGPYNEQFF; CDR3nt: TGCGCCAGCAGCGTGGGACAGGGCCCCTACAATGAGCAGTTCTTC
v_gene: TRBV4-2; d_gene: TRBD1; abundance: -; j_gene: TRBJ1-2; CDR3aa: CASSPSRGQGANYGYTF; CDR3nt: TGTGCCAGCAGCCCATCCAGGGGGCAGGGAGCTAACTATGGCTACACCTTC
v_gene: TRBV18; d_gene: TRBD1; abundance: -; j_gene: TRBJ1-3; CDR3aa: CASTGRGQGFSGNTIYF; CDR3nt: TGTGCCAGCACTGGACGCGGACAGGGCTTCTCTGGAAACACCATATATTTT
v_gene: TRBV11-2; d_gene: -; abundance: -; j_gene: TRBJ2-2; CDR3aa: CASSLAGHTGELFF; CDR3nt: TGTGCCAGCAGCTTAGCAGGGCACACCGGGGAGCTGTTTTTT
v_gene: TRBV10-3; d_gene: TRBD1; abundance: -; j_gene: TRBJ2-1; CDR3aa: CAINQQGANEQFF; CDR3nt: TGTGCCATCAATCAACAGGGGGCTAATGAGCAGTTCTTC
v_gene: TRBV4-3; d_gene: -; abundance: -; j_gene: TRBJ1-6; CDR3aa: CASSQVQNSPLHF; CDR3nt: TGCGCCAGCAGCCAAGTCCAGAATTCACCCCTCCACTTT
v_gene: TRBV5-4; d_gene: TRBD1; abundance: once; j_gene: TRBJ2-1; CDR3aa: CASSLGGQSYNEQFF; CDR3nt: TGTGCCAGCAGCTTGGGGGGACAGTCCTACAATGAGCAGTTCTTC
v_gene: TRBV6-6; d_gene: -; abundance: -; j_gene: TRBJ1-1; CDR3aa: CASSYSRQMNTEAFF; CDR3nt: TGTGCCAGCAGTTACTCGAGACAGATGAACACTGAAGCTTTCTTT
v_gene: TRBV6-1; d_gene: TRBD1; abundance: once; j_gene: TRBJ1-1; CDR3aa: CASRNRGVNTEAFF; CDR3nt: TGTGCCAGCAGAAACAGGGGAGTGAACACTGAAGCTTTCTTT
v_gene: TRBV5-1; d_gene: -; abundance: -; j_gene: TRBJ2-6; CDR3aa: CASSLVQGSGANVLTF; CDR3nt: TGCGCCAGCAGCTTGGTACAGGGCTCTGGGGCCAACGTCCTGACTTTC
v_gene: TRBV10-1; d_gene: -; abundance: -; j_gene: TRBJ2-7; CDR3aa: CASSEPPDRQASYEQYF; CDR3nt: TGCGCCAGCAGTGAGCCCCCTGACAGGCAAGCCTCCTACGAGCAGTACTTC
v_gene: TRBV20-1; d_gene: -; abundance: -; j_gene: TRBJ1-1; CDR3aa: CSASTGTEAFF; CDR3nt: TGCAGTGCTAGTACCGGCACTGAAGCTTTCTTT
v_gene: TRBV5-5; d_gene: -; abundance: -; j_gene: TRBJ2-2; CDR3aa: CASSSHNTGELFF; CDR3nt: TGTGCCAGCAGCTCACACAACACCGGGGAGCTGTTTTTT
v_gene: TRBV5-4; d_gene: -; abundance: -; j_gene: TRBJ1-1; CDR3aa: CASSLDSNTEAFF; CDR3nt: TGTGCCAGCAGCTTGGACAGTAACACTGAAGCTTTCTTT
v_gene: TRBV6-2/TRBV6-3; d_gene: -; abundance: -; j_gene: TRBJ2-1; CDR3aa: CASSERGGLGEQFF; CDR3nt: TGTGCCAGCAGTGAGAGGGGGGGGCTAGGTGAGCAGTTCTTC
v_gene: TRBV9; d_gene: -; abundance: -; j_gene: TRBJ2-3; CDR3aa: CASSPDSNGDTQYF; CDR3nt: TGTGCCAGCAGCCCGGACTCAAACGGGGATACGCAGTATTTT
v_gene: TRBV7-2; d_gene: -; abundance: -; j_gene: TRBJ2-1; CDR3aa: CASSPTHLNNEQFF; CDR3nt: TGTGCCAGCAGCCCCACACACCTGAATAATGAGCAGTTCTTC
v_gene: TRBV5-1; d_gene: -; abundance: -; j_gene: TRBJ1-1; CDR3aa: CASRLTGGLNTEAFF; CDR3nt: TGCGCCAGCAGGCTCACGGGGGGACTGAACACTGAAGCTTTCTTT
v_gene: TRBV28; d_gene: TRBD1; abundance: once; j_gene: TRBJ2-4; CDR3aa: CASRTGVKNIQYF; CDR3nt: TGTGCCAGCCGTACAGGGGTAAAAAACATTCAGTACTTC
v_gene: TRBV7-2; d_gene: -; abundance: -; j_gene: TRBJ2-5; CDR3aa: CASSPPVAQETQYF; CDR3nt: TGTGCCAGCAGCCCGCCGGTTGCACAAGAGACCCAGTACTTC
v_gene: TRBV5-1; d_gene: -; abundance: -; j_gene: TRBJ2-1; CDR3aa: CASSLGTDEQFF; CDR3nt: TGCGCCAGCAGCTTGGGGACAGATGAGCAGTTCTTC
v_gene: TRBV7-6; d_gene: TRBD1; abundance: -; j_gene: TRBJ1-2; CDR3aa: CASSLNRGRGGYTF; CDR3nt: TGTGCCAGCAGCTTAAACAGGGGGCGAGGTGGCTACACCTTC
v_gene: TRBV12-5; d_gene: -; abundance: -; j_gene: TRBJ1-1; CDR3aa: CASGLTSTEAFF; CDR3nt: TGTGCTAGTGGTTTGACGAGTACTGAAGCTTTCTTT
v_gene: TRBV5-4; d_gene: -; abundance: -; j_gene: TRBJ1-2; CDR3aa: CASSLDQVVGYTF; CDR3nt: TGTGCCAGCAGCTTGGACCAGGTGGTTGGCTACACCTTC
v_gene: TRBV19; d_gene: TRBD1; abundance: -; j_gene: TRBJ2-7; CDR3aa: CASSRDRDYEQYF; CDR3nt: TGTGCCAGTAGTAGGGACAGAGACTACGAGCAGTACTTC
v_gene: TRBV5-1; d_gene: TRBD2; abundance: -; j_gene: TRBJ2-7; CDR3aa: CASSLVLAGGYEQYF; CDR3nt: TGCGCCAGCAGCTTAGTACTAGCGGGAGGATACGAGCAGTACTTC
v_gene: TRBV2; d_gene: -; abundance: once; j_gene: TRBJ1-2; CDR3aa: CASNANSYGYTF; CDR3nt: TGTGCCAGCAACGCAAATAGTTATGGCTACACCTTC
v_gene: TRBV10-3; d_gene: -; abundance: -; j_gene: TRBJ2-5; CDR3aa: CAISGTQDQAGETQYF; CDR3nt: TGTGCCATCAGTGGCACGCAGGATCAAGCAGGAGAGACCCAGTACTTC
v_gene: TRBV18; d_gene: -; abundance: -; j_gene: TRBJ2-7; CDR3aa: CASSPPVADRSEQYF; CDR3nt: TGTGCCAGCTCACCACCGGTGGCAGATCGAAGTGAGCAGTACTTC
v_gene: TRBV6-5; d_gene: -; abundance: -; j_gene: TRBJ2-7; CDR3aa: CASSYSGEQYF; CDR3nt: TGTGCCAGCAGTTACTCCGGCGAGCAGTACTTC
v_gene: TRBV2; d_gene: TRBD1; abundance: -; j_gene: TRBJ2-2; CDR3aa: CASREPGQGATGELFF; CDR3nt: TGTGCCAGCAGGGAACCGGGACAGGGGGCGACCGGGGAGCTGTTTTTT
v_gene: TRBV18; d_gene: TRBD1; abundance: once; j_gene: TRBJ1-5; CDR3aa: CASSQQGASNQPQHF; CDR3nt: TGTGCCAGCTCACAACAGGGGGCAAGCAATCAGCCCCAGCATTTT
v_gene: TRBV7-2; d_gene: TRBD1; abundance: once; j_gene: TRBJ2-2; CDR3aa: CASSSRQGPSNTGELFF; CDR3nt: TGTGCCAGCAGCTCCCGACAGGGCCCATCGAACACCGGGGAGCTGTTTTTT
v_gene: TRBV5-6; d_gene: -; abundance: -; j_gene: TRBJ2-3; CDR3aa: CASSTTGPDTQYF; CDR3nt: TGTGCCAGCAGCACCACAGGGCCAGATACGCAGTATTTT
v_gene: TRBV12-5; d_gene: TRBD2; abundance: -; j_gene: TRBJ2-3; CDR3aa: CASGRLTSGSGDTQYF; CDR3nt: TGTGCTAGTGGTCGCCTAACTAGCGGGAGTGGTGATACGCAGTATTTT
v_gene: TRBV6-5; d_gene: TRBD1; abundance: -; j_gene: TRBJ1-2; CDR3aa: CASSKQGANGYTF; CDR3nt: TGTGCCAGCAGTAAACAGGGGGCCAATGGCTACACCTTC
v_gene: TRBV30; d_gene: -; abundance: -; j_gene: TRBJ2-5; CDR3aa: CAWSDVRETWETQYF; CDR3nt: TGTGCCTGGAGTGACGTCAGGGAAACGTGGGAGACCCAGTACTTC
v_gene: TRBV7-9; d_gene: TRBD1; abundance: -; j_gene: TRBJ1-2; CDR3aa: CASSLGGRGQSAGYTF; CDR3nt: TGTGCCAGCAGCTTAGGTGGCAGGGGGCAATCTGCGGGCTACACCTTC
v_gene: TRBV6-5; d_gene: -; abundance: -; j_gene: TRBJ2-1; CDR3aa: CASSYRDEQFF; CDR3nt: TGTGCCAGCAGTTACCGGGATGAGCAGTTCTTC
v_gene: TRBV28; d_gene: TRBD1; abundance: -; j_gene: TRBJ2-2; CDR3aa: CASSNGQGNTGELFF; CDR3nt: TGTGCCAGCAGCAATGGACAGGGGAACACCGGGGAGCTGTTTTTT
v_gene: TRBV10-3; d_gene: -; abundance: -; j_gene: TRBJ1-1; CDR3aa: CAIRTREGTEAFF; CDR3nt: TGTGCCATCAGGACAAGAGAGGGCACTGAAGCTTTCTTT
v_gene: TRBV27; d_gene: TRBD1; abundance: -; j_gene: TRBJ1-2; CDR3aa: CASSLRDRGSGYTF; CDR3nt: TGTGCCAGCAGTTTACGTGACAGGGGCTCTGGCTACACCTTC